What follows are 15 T cell receptor beta chains derived from one specimen sequenced in a study of blood T cell repertoires in COVID-19. The table came from immunoSEQ multiplex PCR; TCRdb's copy has only in-frame clones and leaves some out. The sample yields just over 85,000 clones, roughly nine tenths seen once. Sequenced sample: peripheral blood. The origin of the receptors is a man in his fifties or sixties with acute or convalescent COVID-19.

The genes are TRBV7-8 and TRBJ1-2; D might be TRBD1 (5 bases). Germline lookup yields CDR1 SGHVS and CDR2 FQNEAQ. Trimming removed 2 bases from V and 8 bases from J, with 15 bases in between. CDR3 length: 14 amino acids. CDR3 region: CASSLYAGGRGYTF. The CDR3 DNA reads TGTGCCAGCAGCTTATATGCGGGGGGAAGAGGCTACACCTTC.

DNA of the CDR3: TGCGCCAGCAGCTTGGGGGCCTTCTCTGGAAACACCATATATTTT. Its translation is CASSLGAFSGNTIYF. The rearrangement uses TRBV5-1 and TRBJ1-3; D not certain. V shed 0 bases and J shed 0 bases, with 7 bases lying between them. Per germline, CDR1 SGHRS and CDR2 YFSETQ. This CDR3 has 15 residues.

The chain combines TRBV9 with TRBJ2-3; no definite D call. V was cut by 3 bases and J by 1 base, with 3 bases left in between. The CDR3 has 12 residues. Germline lookup yields CDR1 SGDLS and CDR2 YYNGEE. The CDR3 sequence: CASSAGTDTQYF. Written as DNA, the CDR3 is TGTGCCAGCAGCGCAGGCACAGATACGCAGTATTTT.

This CDR3 is CASSQGDRPTEAFF. The CDR3 DNA reads TGTGCCAGCAGCCAAGGGGACAGGCCCACTGAAGCTTTCTTT. J is TRBJ1-1 and V is TRBV3-1 (or the pseudogene TRBV3-2); 8 bases agree with TRBD1. V was pared by 1 base and J by 4 bases, with 2 bases of the junction left unmatched. Germline V gene sequence: CDR1 LGHDT, CDR2 YNNKEL (reference sequence). There are 14 residues in the CDR3.

This chain joins TRBV14 and TRBJ1-6; tentatively, D is TRBD1 (6 bases). Germline-derived CDR1 and CDR2 are SGHDN and FVKESK. V shed 0 bases and J shed 9 bases, with 12 bases lying between them. The CDR3 contains 15 residues. CDR3 coding DNA: TGTGCCAGCAGCCAAGATCCCAGGGGAGTTTCACCCCTCCACTTT. Translation: CASSQDPRGVSPLHF.

This chain uses TRBV18 with TRBJ1-2, with a tentative D call TRBD1 (6 bases). This CDR3 has 14 residues. Trimming stripped 6 bases from V and 5 bases from J, with 16 bases between. The V gene's germline CDR1 is KGHSH and CDR2 LQKENI. The CDR3 sequence is CASSPRGDGYGYTF. CDR3 coding DNA: TGTGCCAGCTCCCCCAGGGGCGACGGGTATGGCTACACCTTC.

The chain combines TRBV4-2 with TRBJ1-1; 9 nucleotides agree with TRBD1. Germline V gene lookup returns CDR1 LGHNA and CDR2 YNFKEQ. This CDR3 has 16 residues. J was trimmed by 1 base and V by 0 bases; bases with no gene match: 3. The CDR3: CASSQETGGWNTEAFF. The DNA of the CDR3 is TGTGCCAGCAGCCAAGAAACAGGGGGCTGGAACACTGAAGCTTTCTTT.

DNA of the CDR3: TGCGCCAGCAGCCAAGCACACAGGGATGGGGGCACAGATACGCAGTATTTT. This gives the protein CASSQAHRDGGTDTQYF. J is TRBJ2-3 and V is TRBV4-1; D is perhaps TRBD1 (6 bases). The CDR3 totals 17 residues. Germline V CDR1 and CDR2: MGHRA, YSYEKL. The V gene lost 1 base and the J gene lost 1 base, with 15 bases spanning the gap.

This clone was recorded once. The chain employs TRBV27 and TRBJ1-2; 8 positions match TRBD1. Trimming took 8 bases from V and 8 from J; bases not matched to a gene: 25. CDR1 is MNHEY and CDR2 is SMNVEV in the germline V gene (reference sequence). The CDR3 contains 18 residues. The CDR3 DNA reads as TGTGCCAGCCCATCAACCTGGGGAAAGACAGGGGATGTTTGCGGCTACACCTTC. Protein product: CASPSTWGKTGDVCGYTF.

The rearrangement links TRBV19 to TRBJ2-3; a possible D gene is TRBD1 (6 bases). CDR1 and CDR2 from the germline V gene are LNHDA and SQIVND (reference sequence). The CDR3 is 15 amino acids. V lost 6 bases and J lost 0, with 13 bases in between. As DNA, the CDR3 is TGTGCCAGTAGCAGAGGACAGATTAGCACAGATACGCAGTATTTT. It specifies CASSRGQISTDTQYF.

This clone was detected only once. The genes are TRBV30 and TRBJ2-1; possible D gene TRBD2, 6 bases. Germline V gene sequence: CDR1 GTSNPN, CDR2 SVGIG (reference sequence). CDR3 length: 15 amino acids. Trimming removed 1 base from V and 14 bases from J, with 24 bases in between. The CDR3 spells CAWSDLGTARLREFF. The CDR3 DNA sequence: TGTGCCTGGAGTGACCTCGGGACTGCCAGGTTAAGGGAGTTCTTC.

The chain employs TRBV14 and TRBJ1-2; D remains ambiguous. The length of the CDR3 is 12 residues. Germline assignment: CDR1 SGHDN and CDR2 FVKESK. Trimming took 4 bases from V and 10 from J, leaving 13 bases between them. The CDR3: CASSLPGGSYTF. Here the CDR3 DNA reads TGTGCCAGCAGCCTCCCAGGAGGGTCCTACACCTTC.

The genes are TRBV15 and TRBJ1-1, with TRBD1 matching 7 bases. V lost 1 base and J lost 4; bases outside the gene matches: 12. This CDR3 comprises 17 residues. Germline CDR1 and CDR2: LNHNV and YYDKDF (reference sequence). The CDR3 loop is CATSRGRQGAMSTEAFF. The DNA of the CDR3 is TGTGCCACCAGCAGAGGGAGACAGGGAGCGATGTCCACTGAAGCTTTCTTT.

The chain has TRBV27 and TRBJ1-4; D is perhaps TRBD1 (6 bases). Germline V gene lookup returns CDR1 MNHEY and CDR2 SMNVEV (reference sequence). The V end was cut by 5 bases, the J end by 10 bases, with 17 bases between. This CDR3 comprises 14 residues. CDR3 bases: TGTGCCAGCAGTCCGCCGGAAATAGGGGGAAAACTGTTTTTT. It is translated as CASSPPEIGGKLFF.

This clone was seen just once. The chain uses TRBV30 and TRBJ1-4; D is uncertain. In germline, CDR1 is GTSNPN, CDR2 SVGIG (reference sequence). Trimming left V 0 bases short and J 6 bases short, with 8 bases between. The CDR3 runs to 13 residues. The CDR3 DNA reads TGTGCCTGGAGTGTAACCCGGGATGAAAAACTGTTTTTT. Translating it yields CAWSVTRDEKLFF.